These 9 T cell receptor beta chains share one sample of origin, sequenced in a study of OX40 agonist ivuxolimab in advanced cancers. Generated by immunoSEQ multiplex PCR, the TCRdb table keeps only in-frame clones and is missing some. This sample yields about 78,000 clones, of which 84% are seen a single time; over 0.4% belongs to the top ten. Sequences were derived from CD4+ or CD8+ T cells sorted from blood, sampled in a trial of the OX40 agonist ivuxolimab. Every receptor here comes from an adult with an advanced solid tumor such as melanoma, head and neck, liver or kidney cancer.

Details on this clone: Germline and junction disagree at one end, which may indicate a read error. The rearrangement uses TRBV2 and TRBJ2-1; TRBD2 aligns across 9 bases. Germline V gives CDR1 SNHLY, CDR2 FYNNEI. The CDR3 extends over 11 amino acids. CDR3 DNA: TGTGCCAGCAGTATCGGGACTAGCTTAATCTTC. Protein product: CASSIGTSLIF.

The chain employs TRBV7-2 and TRBJ2-3, with D possibly matching TRBD2 (5 bases). V was pared by 5 bases and J by 4 bases, with 16 bases between. The CDR3 runs 15 residues. The germline CDR1 and CDR2 sequences are SGHTA and FQGNSA. DNA of the CDR3: TGTGCCAGCAGCCACTATGCGGGCAGAGCAGATACGCAGTATTTT. Translating it yields CASSHYAGRADTQYF. The full variable domain, completed using reference TRBV7-2 and TRBJ2-3, is GAGVSQSPSNKVTEKGKDVELRCDPISGHTALYWYRQSLGQGLEFLIYFQGNSAPDKSGLPSDRFSAERTGGSVSTLTIQRTQQEDSAVYLCASSHYAGRADTQYFGPGTRLTVL.

The chain is built from TRBV28 and TRBJ2-5, with a possible D match to TRBD2 (5 bases). Germline V lookup: CDR1 MDHEN, CDR2 SYDVKM. V was trimmed by 2 bases and J by 9 bases, leaving 16 bases between them. This CDR3 region has 14 residues. The CDR3 region is CASSLAGVKRPQYF. The CDR3 DNA follows: TGTGCCAGCAGTTTAGCGGGCGTCAAGAGACCCCAGTACTTC.

The chain is built from TRBV28 and TRBJ2-7; 8 bases map to TRBD1. CDR1 and CDR2 (germline): MDHEN, SYDVKM. The CDR3 runs to 15 residues. V lost 6 bases and J lost 2; bases outside the gene matches: 9. The CDR3 region is CASSRTGNGAYEQYF. The CDR3 coding sequence is TGTGCCAGCAGCCGGACAGGGAACGGGGCCTACGAGCAGTACTTC.

The chain combines TRBV30 with TRBJ2-7; D is perhaps TRBD2 (6 bases). V lost 1 base and J lost 8, with 9 bases in between. This CDR3 region has 11 residues. Looked up from germline, CDR1 is GTSNPN and CDR2 is SVGIG (reference sequence). CDR3: CAWSGREKQYF. In DNA, the CDR3 is TGTGCCTGGAGTGGACGGGAGAAGCAGTACTTC. Using reference TRBV30 and TRBJ2-7 for the parts outside the CDR3, the full variable domain is SQTIHQWPATLVQPVGSPLSLECTVEGTSNPNLYWYRQAAGRGLQLLFYSVGIGQISSEVPQNLSASRPQDRQFILSSKKLLLSDSGFYLCAWSGREKQYFGPGTRLTVT.

In DNA form, the CDR3 reads TGCGCCAGCAGCTTGGCCAAACAGACTAAAAGCACAGATACGCAGTATTTT. Protein: CASSLAKQTKSTDTQYF. The rearrangement uses TRBV5-1 and TRBJ2-3, with a tentative D call TRBD2 (5 bases). Trimming stripped 0 bases from V and 0 bases from J, with 14 bases between. Germline assignment: CDR1 SGHRS and CDR2 YFSETQ. The CDR3 runs 17 residues.

The chain carries TRBV25-1 and TRBJ1-5; no reliable D call. The CDR3 runs to 13 residues. CDR1 and CDR2 from the germline V gene are MGHDK and SYGVNS. V lost 6 bases and J 2 bases, leaving 8 bases between the germline ends. The CDR3 region has the DNA TGTGCCAGCAGCCCGGGAGGCAATCAGCCCCAGCATTTT. Translated, it gives CASSPGGNQPQHF.

This chain joins TRBV6-1 and TRBJ2-1; 7 bases are a match to TRBD1. The CDR3 runs to 16 residues. V lost 1 base to trimming and J lost 1 base; unmatched junction nucleotides: 4. Germline-derived CDR1 and CDR2 are MNHNS and SASEGT. The DNA of the CDR3 is TGTGCCAGCAGTGAAGTTCCAGGGGGTTCCTACAATGAGCAGTTCTTC. Translated: CASSEVPGGSYNEQFF.

CDR3 DNA sequence: TGTGCCAGCACCCTAGGGTATCGGGGTGGAACTGAAGCTTTCTTT. Encoded protein: CASTLGYRGGTEAFF. The rearrangement uses TRBV5-8 and TRBJ1-1, with D unresolved. With 6 bases removed from V and 5 bases from J, the gap between germline ends came to 20 bases. Germline assignment: CDR1 SGHTS and CDR2 YDEGEE. CDR3 size: 15 residues. The whole variable domain, filled in from reference TRBV5-8 and TRBJ1-1, reads EAGVTQSPTHLIKTRGQQATLRCSPISGHTSVYWYQQALGLGLQFLLWYDEGEERNRGNFPPRFSGRQFPNYSSELNVNALELEDSALYLCASTLGYRGGTEAFFGQGTRLTVV.